Below are 3 T cell receptor beta chains sequenced from a single sample in a study of blood T cells in healthy people across ages. Using a J-beta primer mix together with a sample-barcoded 5' primer, a second PCR was run for roughly 7 to 11 cycles. Each CDR3 protein gets one entry after TCRdb re-called the 5' RACE reads with MiXCR. The sample records over a million distinct CDR3 sequences, 35% to 45% being singletons. What was sequenced was blood. The receptors shown here come from a woman aged 18-35 years in good health.

This chain links TRBV9 with TRBJ2-2; no clear D gene. The length of the CDR3 is 13 residues. V was clipped by 0 bases and J by 7 bases, with 7 bases between them. Germline V gene lookup returns CDR1 SGDLS and CDR2 YYNGEE. CDR3 loop: CASSVDPNGELFF. The CDR3 DNA sequence: TGTGCCAGCAGCGTAGACCCCAACGGGGAGCTGTTTTTT. Using reference TRBV9 and TRBJ2-2 for the parts outside the CDR3, the full variable domain is DSGVTQTPKHLITATGQRVTLRCSPRSGDLSVYWYQQSLDQGLQFLIQYYNGEERAKGNILERFSAQQFPDLHSELNLSSLELGDSALYFCASSVDPNGELFFGEGSRLTVL.

This clonotype has only a few counts. V gene TRBV29-1 combines with J gene TRBJ2-2; TRBD2 agrees at 7 bases. V gave up 6 bases and J gave up 4 bases; unmatched junction bases: 8. Germline V lookup: CDR1 SQVTM, CDR2 ANQGSEA. The CDR3 has 14 residues. CDR3 region: CSVPGLVGTGELFF. In DNA form, the CDR3 reads TGCAGCGTCCCTGGACTAGTGGGCACCGGGGAGCTGTTTTTT.

The chain has TRBV15 and TRBJ2-5, with D perhaps matching TRBD1 or TRBD2 (6 bases each). The V gene's germline CDR1 is LNHNV and CDR2 YYDKDF (reference sequence). Trimming took off 0 bases at V and 5 bases at J, with 16 bases between the two ends. The CDR3 sequence is 16 residues long. This chain's CDR3 is CATSRELTGAAETQYF. The CDR3 region has the DNA TGTGCCACCAGCAGAGAACTAACGGGGGCTGCGGAGACCCAGTACTTC.